The 30 T cell receptor beta chains below all came from one sample that was sequenced in a study of blood T cell repertoires in COVID-19. Assay: immunoSEQ multiplex PCR; the TCRdb copy retains only in-frame clones and omits some. The profile shows 100,000 to 120,000 clones, around 89% of them singletons. The material sequenced was peripheral blood. The source of these receptors is a woman aged 50 to 65 with acute or convalescent COVID-19.

This sequence joins TRBV6-2 or TRBV6-3 and TRBJ1-2, with 7 bases aligning to TRBD1. J was trimmed by 3 bases and V by 5 bases; bases with no gene match: 3. The CDR3 consists of 13 residues. From germline, CDR1 is MNHEY and CDR2 SVGEGT. The CDR3 coding sequence is TGTGCCAGCAGTCGGGACAGCCACTATGGCTACACCTTC. Translated, it gives CASSRDSHYGYTF.

The chain uses TRBV18 and TRBJ2-1; TRBD2 is a possible D gene (6 bases). V lost 3 bases and J lost 11, with 11 bases in between. Germline assignment: CDR1 KGHSH and CDR2 LQKENI. This CDR3 has 12 residues. As DNA, the CDR3 is TGTGCCAGCTCACCGCTCGGGGGTAAGCAGTTCTTC. Translation gives CASSPLGGKQFF.

The chain links TRBV25-1 to TRBJ2-7, with D perhaps TRBD2 (6 bases). This CDR3 has 12 residues. V was pared by 3 bases and J by 3 bases, with 6 bases between. Germline lookup yields CDR1 MGHDK and CDR2 SYGVNS. The CDR3 region has the DNA TGTGCCAGCAGTGAGGGACTCTACGAGCAGTACTTC. Its protein is CASSEGLYEQYF.

The rearrangement uses TRBV9 and TRBJ2-3, with 8 positions matching TRBD1. This CDR3 has 15 residues. Germline loops: CDR1 SGDLS, CDR2 YYNGEE. After removal of 6 bases from V and 2 bases from J, the junction contained 8 bases not matched to a gene. The CDR3 reads CASNTQGANTDTQYF. The CDR3 nucleotides are TGTGCCAGCAACACGCAGGGGGCAAACACAGATACGCAGTATTTT. The variable domain in full, with the rest retrieved from reference TRBV9 and TRBJ2-3, is DSGVTQTPKHLITATGQRVTLRCSPRSGDLSVYWYQQSLDQGLQFLIQYYNGEERAKGNILERFSAQQFPDLHSELNLSSLELGDSALYFCASNTQGANTDTQYFGPGTRLTVL.

The chain carries TRBV7-3 and TRBJ2-1; the D gene is possibly TRBD2 (5 bases). From germline, CDR1 is SGHTA and CDR2 FQGTGA. The CDR3 totals 14 residues. Trimming took off 5 bases at V and 5 bases at J, with 13 bases between the two ends. The DNA of the CDR3 is TGTGCCAGCAGCCCGTATACTAGTCACAATGAGCAGTTCTTC. This encodes CASSPYTSHNEQFF.

This clone has just one count. This rearrangement joins TRBV27 to TRBJ1-1; TRBD1 is a possible D gene (6 bases). This CDR3 contains 14 residues. Looked up from germline, CDR1 is MNHEY and CDR2 is SMNVEV (reference sequence). The V end was cut by 0 bases, the J end by 4 bases, with 9 bases between. CDR3 sequence (DNA): TGTGCCAGCAGTTTATCGGGAGGGGGCACTGAAGCTTTCTTT. The encoded protein is CASSLSGGGTEAFF.

The rearrangement uses TRBV7-2 and TRBJ1-3; D call uncertain. From germline, CDR1 is SGHTA and CDR2 FQGNSA. V was shortened by 0 bases and J by 0 bases, with 15 bases between the two germline ends. The CDR3 loop spans 18 amino acids. CDR3 sequence (DNA): TGTGCCAGCAGCTTAGCGGGCCTTAAGGGAGGCTCTGGAAACACCATATATTTT. It yields the protein CASSLAGLKGGSGNTIYF.

This sequence joins TRBV27 and TRBJ1-1; TRBD1 agrees at 11 bases. The germline V gene encodes CDR1 MNHEY and CDR2 SMNVEV (reference sequence). Unmatched junction bases numbered 7, after V lost 5 bases and J lost 5 bases. CDR3 length: 15 residues. The DNA of the CDR3 is TGTGCCAGCAGTGCCTCCGGGACAGGGGGTACTGAAGCTTTCTTT. Residues: CASSASGTGGTEAFF.

V usage is TRBV12-3 or TRBV12-4 and J usage is TRBJ1-1, with 10 bases aligning to TRBD1. The CDR3 covers 13 residues. V lost 5 bases to trimming and J lost 8 bases; unmatched junction nucleotides: 5. CDR3 region: CASSRRDRGEAFF. The CDR3 DNA follows: TGTGCCAGCAGTCGTAGGGACAGGGGAGAAGCTTTCTTT.

The chain employs TRBV5-5 and TRBJ2-5; 8 bases are shared with TRBD1. This CDR3 has 16 residues. Trimming at V came to 4 bases and at J to 0 bases, leaving 8 bases not matched to a gene. The germline V gene has CDR1 SGHKS and CDR2 YYEKEE (reference sequence). In DNA, the CDR3 is TGTGCCAGCAGCACGCAGGGGGCGATTAACCAAGAGACCCAGTACTTC. This gives the protein CASSTQGAINQETQYF.

The chain has TRBV12-5 and TRBJ1-1, with D unclear. Germline CDR1 and CDR2: LGHNT and FRNRAP. V was clipped by 1 base and J by 4 bases, with 7 bases between them. The CDR3 extends over 13 amino acids. In DNA form, the CDR3 reads TGTGCTAGTGGTTTGGACGGGGTCACTGAAGCTTTCTTT. This sequence encodes CASGLDGVTEAFF.

The chain couples TRBV5-4 to TRBJ2-3; 8 bases fit TRBD2. Per the germline V gene, CDR1 is SGHNT and CDR2 is YYREEE (reference sequence). The J segment lost 6 bases and the V segment lost 2 bases, leaving 8 bases of the junction unmatched. The CDR3 is made up of 15 amino acids. CDR3 loop: CASSFGSGSRDTQYF. For the CDR3, the DNA is TGTGCCAGCAGCTTTGGAAGCGGGAGTAGGGATACGCAGTATTTT.

Details on this clone: One end of the junction is discordant with germline, which a read error may explain. The CDR3 DNA follows: TGTGCCAGTGGACAGATGAACGCCGGGGAGCTGTTTTTT. Translation gives CASGQMNAGELFF. The chain employs TRBV12-3 or TRBV12-4 and TRBJ2-2, with a tentative D call TRBD1 (6 bases). This CDR3 has 13 residues.

The chain recombines TRBV19 with TRBJ1-1; weak D call: TRBD1 (6 bases). CDR1 and CDR2 from the germline V gene are LNHDA and SQIVND (reference sequence). Trimming removed 6 bases from V and 7 bases from J, with 12 bases in between. The CDR3 totals 12 residues. CDR3 loop: CASRSGTLEAFF. CDR3 DNA sequence: TGTGCCAGTAGATCCGGGACACTTGAAGCTTTCTTT.

The gene calls are TRBV4-3 and TRBJ1-1; 8 bases line up with TRBD1. The V and J ends lost 1 base and 3 bases, in that order; junction bases with no gene match: 13. The CDR3 is made up of 18 amino acids. The germline gives CDR1 LGHNA, CDR2 YSLEER. CDR3 sequence: CASSQVSVGTGRDTEAFF. CDR3 DNA sequence: TGCGCCAGCAGCCAAGTGTCAGTAGGGACAGGAAGGGACACTGAAGCTTTCTTT.

The chain carries TRBV11-3 and TRBJ2-5; 8 bases agree with TRBD2. The ends lost 1 base at V and 5 bases at J; junction bases unmatched: 6. The CDR3 covers 15 residues. Germline V gene sequence: CDR1 SGHNT, CDR2 YENEEA. The CDR3 loop is CASSLAGGPEETQYF. In nucleotides, the CDR3 is TGTGCCAGCAGCTTAGCGGGAGGGCCTGAGGAGACCCAGTACTTC.

CDR3 nucleotide sequence: TGTGCCAGCAGCCCTCGGACAGGGCGGGGAACTGAAGCTTTCTTT. Its protein product is CASSPRTGRGTEAFF. This rearrangement joins TRBV7-2 to TRBJ1-1; 8 positions match TRBD1. The trim removed 5 bases at V and 5 bases at J, leaving 10 bases unmatched. The CDR3 is 15 amino acids. Germline values: CDR1 SGHTA, CDR2 FQGNSA.

The chain links TRBV5-1 to TRBJ2-5; TRBD2 aligns across 8 bases. V shed 0 bases, J shed 1 base, and the junction held 5 bases outside the gene matches. CDR1 is SGHRS and CDR2 is YFSETQ in the germline V gene. CDR3 length equals 16 residues. The chain's CDR3 is CASSLGNAGGQETQYF. In nucleotides, the CDR3 is TGCGCCAGCAGCTTGGGCAACGCGGGGGGCCAAGAGACCCAGTACTTC. The full variable domain, in which reference TRBV5-1 and TRBJ2-5 provide the parts outside the CDR3, is KAGVTQTPRYLIKTRGQQVTLSCSPISGHRSVSWYQQTPGQGLQFLFEYFSETQRNKGNFPGRFSGRQFSNSRSEMNVSTLELGDSALYLCASSLGNAGGQETQYFGPGTRLLVL.

The chain employs TRBV13 and TRBJ1-1; 9 bases map to TRBD1. The CDR3 consists of 13 residues. Germline V lookup: CDR1 PRHDT, CDR2 FYEKMQ (reference sequence). The V and J ends lost 5 bases and 11 bases, in that order; junction bases with no gene match: 9. The CDR3 sequence is CASSHKQGAGAFF. Here the CDR3 DNA reads TGTGCCAGCAGCCACAAACAGGGGGCAGGGGCTTTCTTT.

This chain links TRBV5-1 with TRBJ2-7; D is possibly TRBD2 (6 bases). Trimming left V 0 bases short and J 5 bases short, with 21 bases between. In germline, CDR1 is SGHRS, CDR2 YFSETQ. The CDR3 runs to 17 residues. CDR3: CASSLASGTYTSDEQYF. The CDR3 bases are TGCGCCAGCAGCTTGGCCTCTGGGACTTACACGAGTGACGAGCAGTACTTC.

The chain couples TRBV20-1 to TRBJ1-1; possibly TRBD1 for D (5 bases). V lost 6 bases to trimming and J lost 6 bases, with 11 bases between them. Germline V gene lookup returns CDR1 DFQATT and CDR2 SNEGSKA (reference sequence). This CDR3 spans 11 amino acids. The CDR3 loop is CSAPLGPEAFF. The CDR3 bases are TGCAGTGCCCCCCTGGGGCCTGAAGCTTTCTTT.

This chain connects TRBV14 to TRBJ1-1; D is perhaps TRBD1 (5 bases). Germline loops: CDR1 SGHDN, CDR2 FVKESK. V was pared by 4 bases and J by 7 bases, with 13 bases between. This CDR3 contains 13 residues. CDR3 protein: CASSPGGYHEAFF. In nucleotides, the CDR3 is TGTGCCAGCAGCCCGGGGGGTTATCATGAAGCTTTCTTT. The variable domain in full, with the rest retrieved from reference TRBV14 and TRBJ1-1, is EAGVTQFPSHSVIEKGQTVTLRCDPISGHDNLYWYRRVMGKEIKFLLHFVKESKQDESGMPNNRFLAERTGGTYSTLKVQPAELEDSGVYFCASSPGGYHEAFFGQGTRLTVV.

The chain joins TRBV3-1 (or the pseudogene TRBV3-2) to TRBJ1-5; the match to TRBD1 covers 7 bases. This CDR3 comprises 15 residues. J was trimmed by 5 bases and V by 0 bases; bases with no gene match: 4. CDR1 is LGHDT, CDR2 YNNKEL, per germline (reference sequence). This chain's CDR3 is CASSQDPQGDQPQHF. CDR3 in DNA: TGTGCCAGCAGCCAAGATCCGCAGGGGGATCAGCCCCAGCATTTT.

The chain uses TRBV4-3 and TRBJ2-1, with TRBD2 identical over 9 bases. With 1 base clipped from V and 1 base from J, the junction kept 5 bases outside the gene matches. The germline gives CDR1 LGHNA, CDR2 YSLEER. This CDR3 region has 17 residues. This CDR3 is CASSQGGLAKSYNEQFF. In nucleotides, the CDR3 is TGCGCCAGCAGCCAAGGGGGACTAGCTAAATCCTACAATGAGCAGTTCTTC.

CDR3 nucleotide sequence: TGTGCCAGCAGTCCCGGACAGACTAATTCACCCCTCCACTTT. Translation gives CASSPGQTNSPLHF. V usage is TRBV27 and J usage is TRBJ1-6, with D tentatively TRBD1 (6 bases). Germline V gene lookup returns CDR1 MNHEY and CDR2 SMNVEV (reference sequence). The CDR3 loop spans 14 amino acids. Trimming stripped 5 bases from V and 6 bases from J, with 11 bases between.

This chain connects TRBV9 to TRBJ1-6; possible D gene TRBD1, 6 bases. There are 14 residues in the CDR3. In germline, CDR1 is SGDLS, CDR2 YYNGEE. Trimming shortened V by 4 bases and J by 9 bases, and 14 bases separated the two germline ends. The CDR3 spells CASSQNRVGSPLHF. The CDR3 nucleotides read TGTGCCAGCAGCCAAAACAGGGTTGGTTCACCCCTCCACTTT.

The chain couples TRBV30 to TRBJ2-7, with TRBD1 identical over 7 bases. V lost 4 bases, J lost 3 bases, and 9 bases stayed unmatched. The germline gives CDR1 GTSNPN, CDR2 SVGIG (reference sequence). This CDR3 has 14 residues. CDR3 DNA sequence: TGTGCCTGGAATTTGGGACAGAGAAACTACGAGCAGTACTTC. It yields the protein CAWNLGQRNYEQYF.

J is TRBJ2-1 and V is TRBV7-9, with D possibly matching TRBD2 (6 bases). V shed 5 bases and J shed 9 bases, with 8 bases lying between them. The germline gives CDR1 SEHNR, CDR2 FQNEAQ (reference sequence). This CDR3 contains 11 residues. The CDR3 DNA sequence: TGTGCCAGCAGCCTGGGGGGTGAGCAGTTCTTC. Translated: CASSLGGEQFF.

This clone was detected only a few times. The chain uses TRBV7-9 and TRBJ1-4, with 7 bases matching TRBD1. The germline V gene encodes CDR1 SEHNR and CDR2 FQNEAQ (reference sequence). This CDR3 comprises 15 residues. With 5 bases clipped from V and 6 bases from J, the junction kept 9 bases outside the gene matches. CDR3 sequence: CASSGLQGLDEKLFF. The CDR3 DNA reads as TGTGCCAGCAGCGGACTACAGGGGTTAGATGAAAAACTGTTTTTT.

The chain joins TRBV9 to TRBJ1-1; a possible D gene is TRBD1 (6 bases). This CDR3 spans 13 amino acids. From germline, CDR1 is SGDLS and CDR2 YYNGEE. Trimming took 0 bases from V and 8 from J, leaving 11 bases between them. The DNA of the CDR3 is TGTGCCAGCAGCGTAGAGGGGGTCCGAGAAGCTTTCTTT. This gives the protein CASSVEGVREAFF. Using reference TRBV9 and TRBJ1-1 for the parts outside the CDR3, the full variable domain is DSGVTQTPKHLITATGQRVTLRCSPRSGDLSVYWYQQSLDQGLQFLIQYYNGEERAKGNILERFSAQQFPDLHSELNLSSLELGDSALYFCASSVEGVREAFFGQGTRLTVV.